These 7 T cell receptor beta chains originate from one sample sequenced in a study of beta chain features in type 1 diabetes. The investigators reverse transcribed all of the isolated RNA, so they sequenced expressed TCRB transcripts. Measured with immunoSEQ multiplex PCR; TCRdb has only the in-frame clones, and not every one. The table lists about 230,000 clones, over 8.5% of them singletons. The sequenced material came from naive CD4+ T cells from blood. The origin of the receptors is a woman between 18 and 29 years old in good health.

As for this clone: Other DNA sequences of this sample code for an identical CDR3. V usage is TRBV5-1 and J usage is TRBJ2-5; 7 bases fit TRBD1. Trimming cost V 2 bases and J 0 bases; bases outside gene matches: 7. The CDR3 sequence is 16 residues long. From germline, CDR1 is SGHRS and CDR2 YFSETQ. CDR3 DNA: TGCGCCAGCAGCTTAGGGGCTCAGGGGGACCAAGAGACCCAGTACTTC. This sequence encodes CASSLGAQGDQETQYF.

V is TRBV9 and J is TRBJ2-3; D perhaps matches TRBD2 (5 bases). Germline V lookup: CDR1 SGDLS, CDR2 YYNGEE. The CDR3 runs 14 residues. The V end was cut by 3 bases, the J end by 0 bases, with 8 bases between. The CDR3 is CASSGSVSTDTQYF. Here the CDR3 DNA reads TGTGCCAGCAGCGGTAGCGTTAGCACAGATACGCAGTATTTT.

The V call is TRBV4-1, the J call TRBJ2-5; tentatively, D is TRBD1 (5 bases). CDR3 size: 14 residues. CDR1 and CDR2 (germline): MGHRA, YSYEKL. V was pared by 3 bases and J by 2 bases, with 10 bases between. The CDR3 bases are TGCGCCAGCAGCCATGGGGCACTTCAAGAGACCCAGTACTTC. Protein sequence: CASSHGALQETQYF.

This clone was found a few times. The chain joins TRBV5-4 to TRBJ2-6; 8 positions agree with TRBD1. This CDR3 comprises 17 residues. Germline V lookup: CDR1 SGHNT, CDR2 YYREEE (reference sequence). After removal of 7 bases from V and 1 base from J, the junction contained 10 bases not matched to a gene. The CDR3 DNA reads as TGTGCCAGCGCGGGCGGACAGGGATTTTCTGGGGCCAACGTCCTGACTTTC. Its translation: CASAGGQGFSGANVLTF.

This clone has only a few counts. The CDR3 is CASSGRGSQGPYTF. Here the CDR3 DNA reads TGTGCCAGCAGCGGCAGGGGTAGTCAGGGGCCCTACACCTTC. V usage is TRBV7-3 and J usage is TRBJ1-2; a possible D gene is TRBD1 (6 bases). Deletions cut 5 bases from V and 10 bases from J, with 20 bases between. Germline-derived CDR1 and CDR2 are SGHTA and FQGTGA. The length of the CDR3 is 14 residues. Full variable domain (outside the CDR3, taken from reference TRBV7-3 and TRBJ1-2): GAGVSQTPSNKVTEKGKYVELRCDPISGHTALYWYRQSLGQGPEFLIYFQGTGAADDSGLPNDRFFAVRPEGSVSTLKIQRTERGDSAVYLCASSGRGSQGPYTFGSGTRLTVV.

The rearrangement joins TRBV7-2 to TRBJ1-1; TRBD1 matches at 8 bases. The CDR3 covers 14 residues. Germline loops: CDR1 SGHTA, CDR2 FQGNSA. Germline trimming cut 3 bases from V and 1 base from J; bases unmatched to any gene: 1. The DNA of the CDR3 is TGTGCCAGCAGCTTGGACAGGGCGAACACTGAAGCTTTCTTT. Protein: CASSLDRANTEAFF.

The rearrangement links TRBV27 to TRBJ1-1; tentative D call: TRBD1 (5 bases). V dropped 3 bases and J dropped 2 bases, with 13 bases sitting between them. The germline V gene has CDR1 MNHEY and CDR2 SMNVEV (reference sequence). The CDR3 length is 15 residues. DNA for the CDR3: TGTGCCAGCAGTTTTATATGGACACATAACACTGAAGCTTTCTTT. Translation gives CASSFIWTHNTEAFF.